These 22 T cell receptor beta chains originate from one sample sequenced in a study of blood T cell repertoires in COVID-19. The repertoire was sequenced with immunoSEQ multiplex PCR; TCRdb's copy has only in-frame clones and lacks some. The sample has under 200,000 clones, more than 85% seen once. Sequenced: peripheral blood. These receptors were collected from a man aged 18 to 35 with acute or convalescent COVID-19.

The CDR3, as DNA: TGTGCCAGCAGCTTACGGGACAGGCGACGCGAGCAGTACTTC. Encoded protein: CASSLRDRRREQYF. The chain combines TRBV11-1 with TRBJ2-7; TRBD1 agrees at 8 bases. Germline lookup yields CDR1 SGHAT and CDR2 FQDESV (reference sequence). The trim removed 2 bases at V and 6 bases at J, leaving 6 bases unmatched. CDR3 size: 14 residues.

The genes are TRBV19 and TRBJ1-2; possible D gene TRBD1, 6 bases. CDR3 length: 14 residues. CDR1 and CDR2 (germline): LNHDA, SQIVND (reference sequence). The V gene lost 3 bases and the J gene lost 7 bases, with 15 bases spanning the gap. CDR3 region: CASSILQGWSGYTF. The DNA of the CDR3 is TGTGCCAGTAGTATCCTGCAGGGGTGGTCTGGCTACACCTTC.

The genes are TRBV6-5 and TRBJ1-2, with D tentatively TRBD1 (5 bases). Deletions cut 3 bases from V and 5 bases from J, with 10 bases between. The CDR3 runs to 13 residues. Looked up from germline, CDR1 is MNHEY and CDR2 is SVGAGI. CDR3 amino acids: CASSYSGLYGYTF. DNA of the CDR3: TGTGCCAGCAGTTATTCAGGGCTTTATGGCTACACCTTC.

The chain couples TRBV6-2 or TRBV6-3 to TRBJ2-7; TRBD2 agrees at 12 bases. The V gene's germline CDR1 is MNHEY and CDR2 SVGEGT. With V trimmed by 6 bases and J by 4 bases, 7 bases remained unmatched. CDR3 length: 15 amino acids. The CDR3 DNA reads as TGTGCCAGCAGCGGAATACTAGCGGGGGGTTACGAGCAGTACTTC. Translated: CASSGILAGGYEQYF.

This sequence joins TRBV29-1 and TRBJ1-2; D uncertain. V shed 4 bases and J shed 3 bases, with 15 bases lying between them. Germline assignment: CDR1 SQVTM and CDR2 ANQGSEA. The CDR3 contains 14 residues. For the CDR3, the DNA is TGCAGCGTTGCCGTCCGGAGAGAAGACTATGGCTACACCTTC. This gives the protein CSVAVRREDYGYTF.

This clone was detected only a few times. The rearrangement uses TRBV18 and TRBJ2-7; possible D gene TRBD1, 6 bases. The CDR3 is 14 amino acids. V shed 4 bases and J shed 2 bases, with 12 bases lying between them. The germline V gene encodes CDR1 KGHSH and CDR2 LQKENI. DNA for the CDR3: TGTGCCAGCTCACTCGGAAACAGGGCCTACGAGCAGTACGTC. Its translation is CASSLGNRAYEQYV.

This clone was seen a single time. The rearrangement links TRBV6-1 to TRBJ1-5; possibly TRBD1 for D (5 bases). Germline V gene lookup returns CDR1 MNHNS and CDR2 SASEGT. The CDR3 is 14 amino acids. The germline V and J ends were trimmed by 3 bases and 5 bases, with 11 bases remaining between them. Here the CDR3 reads CASSDGGADQPQHF. The CDR3 DNA reads TGTGCCAGCAGTGACGGCGGGGCAGATCAGCCCCAGCATTTT.

The V call is TRBV11-2, the J call TRBJ2-2; perhaps TRBD1 as D (6 bases). Germline V gene data show CDR1 as SGHAT and CDR2 as FQNNGV. This CDR3 is 14 amino acids long. V lost 5 bases and J 8 bases, leaving 15 bases between the germline ends. CDR3 loop: CASSLKYQGGELFF. The CDR3 region has the DNA TGTGCCAGCAGCCTAAAGTATCAGGGGGGGGAGCTGTTTTTT.

The J gene is TRBJ2-5, the V gene TRBV18, with TRBD2 matching 12 bases. From germline, CDR1 is KGHSH and CDR2 LQKENI. This CDR3 region has 14 residues. Trimming took 3 bases from V and 4 from J; bases not matched to a gene: 0. DNA of the CDR3: TGTGCCAGCTCACCGACTAGCGGGGGAGAGACCCAGTACTTC. It codes for CASSPTSGGETQYF.

The gene calls are TRBV12-3 or TRBV12-4 and TRBJ1-2, with D hard to call. V was clipped by 0 bases and J by 4 bases, with 6 bases between them. This CDR3 is 13 amino acids long. The CDR3 DNA reads TGTGCCAGCAGTTTAGCGAACACCTATGGCTACACCTTC. Translation: CASSLANTYGYTF.

This clone has a single count. The rearrangement links TRBV5-5 to TRBJ1-5; TRBD1 agrees at 7 bases. Unmatched junction bases numbered 3, after V lost 2 bases and J lost 4 bases. Germline CDR1 reads SGHKS; CDR2 reads YYEKEE (reference sequence). This CDR3 has 14 residues. CDR3 protein: CASSFDRANQPQHF. Here the CDR3 DNA reads TGTGCCAGCAGCTTCGACAGGGCTAATCAGCCCCAGCATTTT.

The chain links TRBV10-1 to TRBJ2-7; TRBD2 agrees at 9 bases. The CDR3 length is 15 residues. Germline values: CDR1 WNHNN, CDR2 SYGVQD (reference sequence). V shed 3 bases, J shed 0 bases, and the junction held 3 bases outside the gene matches. The CDR3 here is CASSECSGGSYEQYV. As DNA, the CDR3 is TGCGCCAGCAGTGAATGTAGCGGGGGCTCCTACGAGCAGTACGTC.

CDR3 nucleotide sequence: TGTGCCAGTAGTACCTCCTGGACAGGGGACGTCGGGCACATTCAGTACTTC. Residues: CASSTSWTGDVGHIQYF. The gene calls are TRBV19 and TRBJ2-4; TRBD1 agrees at 9 bases. Germline V gene lookup returns CDR1 LNHDA and CDR2 SQIVND (reference sequence). The CDR3 has 17 residues. The V and J ends lost 4 bases and 8 bases, in that order; junction bases with no gene match: 15. The variable domain in full, with the rest retrieved from reference TRBV19 and TRBJ2-4, is DGGITQSPKYLFRKEGQNVTLSCEQNLNHDAMYWYRQDPGQGLRLIYYSQIVNDFQKGDIAEGYSVSREKKESFPLTVTSAQKNPTAFYLCASSTSWTGDVGHIQYFGAGTRLSVL.

This chain uses TRBV30 with TRBJ2-7, with TRBD1 as a possible D gene (5 bases). CDR1 and CDR2 (germline): GTSNPN, SVGIG (reference sequence). V dropped 1 base and J dropped 4 bases, with 17 bases sitting between them. CDR3 length: 15 amino acids. The CDR3 loop is CAWSDPTGPRYEQYV. The CDR3 coding sequence is TGTGCCTGGAGTGACCCCACAGGCCCTAGGTACGAGCAGTACGTC.

The chain has TRBV7-9 and TRBJ2-5; weak D call: TRBD1 (6 bases). Trimming took 1 base from V and 3 from J, leaving 12 bases between them. Germline V gives CDR1 SEHNR, CDR2 FQNEAQ (reference sequence). The length of the CDR3 is 15 residues. The CDR3 region has the DNA TGTGCCAGCAGCTTAGGAATCGCAGGGGAAGAGACCCAGTACTTC. Encoded protein: CASSLGIAGEETQYF.

V gene TRBV28 combines with J gene TRBJ2-2; D perhaps matches TRBD1 (6 bases). Germline V gene data show CDR1 as MDHEN and CDR2 as SYDVKM. With 0 bases removed from V and 6 bases from J, the gap between germline ends came to 8 bases. The CDR3 contains 14 residues. CDR3 bases: TGTGCCAGCAGTTTATGGCAGGGGTCCGGGGAGCTGTTTTTT. The encoded protein is CASSLWQGSGELFF.

The J gene is TRBJ1-1, the V gene TRBV28; tentative D call: TRBD1 (6 bases). Germline assignment: CDR1 MDHEN and CDR2 SYDVKM. V gave up 1 base and J gave up 6 bases, with 18 bases separating them. The CDR3 is 16 amino acids. For the CDR3, the DNA is TGTGCCAGCAGTTTATCCGGACAGTTGGTAGAACCTGAAGCTTTCTTT. As protein: CASSLSGQLVEPEAFF.

In its sample, this clone was seen a few times. This chain joins TRBV25-1 and TRBJ1-2; perhaps TRBD1 as D (6 bases). Germline CDR1 is MGHDK and CDR2 is SYGVNS. This CDR3 contains 16 residues. Trimming removed 4 bases from V and 2 bases from J, with 17 bases in between. CDR3 bases: TGTGCCAGCAGTGTGTCCCAGGGGTCCCTCAACTATGGCTACACCTTC. Its protein product is CASSVSQGSLNYGYTF.

This chain links TRBV11-2 with TRBJ1-2; the D gene is possibly TRBD1 (6 bases). CDR3 length: 13 amino acids. V lost 5 bases to trimming and J lost 5 bases, with 12 bases between them. Germline assignment: CDR1 SGHAT and CDR2 FQNNGV. The CDR3 nucleotides are TGTGCCAGCAGCACGGGACAATCGTATGGCTACACCTTC. This codes for CASSTGQSYGYTF.

CDR3 in DNA: TGTGCCTGGAGTGTCGGAACGGGAGAGACCCAGTACTTC. This gives the protein CAWSVGTGETQYF. The chain uses TRBV30 and TRBJ2-5; D remains ambiguous. Per germline, CDR1 GTSNPN and CDR2 SVGIG (reference sequence). This CDR3 has 13 amino acids. Trimming shortened V by 0 bases and J by 4 bases, and 9 bases separated the two germline ends.

The gene calls are TRBV5-1 and TRBJ1-2, with D possibly TRBD1 on 5 matching bases. Trimming cost V 4 bases and J 7 bases, with 11 bases left between them. Germline V gene sequence: CDR1 SGHRS, CDR2 YFSETQ. This CDR3 has 12 residues. The CDR3 region has the DNA TGCGCCAGCAGCACCGCAGGGTTTGGCTACACCTTC. This sequence encodes CASSTAGFGYTF.

V is TRBV4-1 and J is TRBJ2-2, with a weak D call TRBD1 (6 bases). Deletions cut 0 bases from V and 6 bases from J, with 11 bases between. Germline lookup yields CDR1 MGHRA and CDR2 YSYEKL. The CDR3 loop spans 15 amino acids. CDR3 DNA sequence: TGCGCCAGCAGCCAAGAGGGACACCTAGCCGGGGAGCTGTTTTTT. Translating gives CASSQEGHLAGELFF.